This T cell receptor beta chain is from a study of blood T cell repertoires in COVID-19. Study in general: The analysed material was cDNA or gDNA that came from T cells, B-cell-depleted T cells, or PBMCs.

Assay: immunoSEQ multiplex PCR; the TCRdb copy retains only in-frame clones and omits some. The sample includes around 110,000 clones, roughly 88% of them seen just once. Germline loops: CDR1 SGHRS, CDR2 YFSETQ. V was clipped by 6 bases and J by 3 bases, with 10 bases between them. The CDR3 sequence is 12 residues long. The sample holds one count of this clone. V is TRBV5-1 and J is TRBJ2-7; D is perhaps TRBD1 (5 bases). This sequence originates from a man aged 40-49 years with acute or convalescent COVID-19. Sequencing was done on a sample of peripheral blood. This CDR3 reads CASKDRDYEQYF. The CDR3 nucleotides are TGCGCCAGCAAAGACAGAGACTACGAGCAGTACTTC.